Below, one TCR beta chain is given with its context. Germline CDR1 is MNHEY and CDR2 is SVGEGT. This CDR3 contains 13 residues. Trimming took off 4 bases at V and 5 bases at J, with 6 bases between the two ends. Clones were read by immunoSEQ multiplex PCR, and TCRdb kept only the in-frame ones, dropping some. The sample consists of around 95,000 clones, about 84% of them appearing once. This record comes from a study of blood T cell repertoires in COVID-19. The sequence was obtained from a woman of 80 years or more with acute or convalescent COVID-19. The rearrangement uses TRBV6-2 or TRBV6-3 and TRBJ1-6; unclear D gene. The source material was peripheral blood. CDR3 in amino acids: CASSSRDNSPLHF. The CDR3 bases are TGTGCCAGCAGTTCGAGGGATAATTCACCCCTCCACTTT.